Below, 21 T cell receptor beta chains from the same sample are listed, as sequenced in a study of Ad26.COV2.S vaccination and SARS-CoV-2 variants. The sample's treatment: roughly 18 received Ad26.COV2.S at low or high dose, single or two shots; roughly five received placebo; per-sample allocation not given. Sampling took place 63 days after the first vaccine or placebo injection. Libraries were prepared by immunoSEQ multiplex PCR; TCRdb keeps only in-frame clonotypes and omits some of them. The sample lists around 500,000 clones, roughly nine tenths seen once, with 1.7% in the top ten. This specimen was peripheral blood, taken in a trial of Ad26.COV2.S vaccine versus placebo. The origin of the receptors is a person between 18 and 60 years old who received the Ad26.COV2.S COVID-19 vaccine or a placebo.

A single count supports this clone. The chain has TRBV4-2 and TRBJ1-3; D unresolved. This CDR3 has 12 amino acids. The germline V and J ends were trimmed by 0 bases and 6 bases, with 3 bases remaining between them. Per the germline V gene, CDR1 is LGHNA and CDR2 is YNFKEQ. The DNA for the CDR3 is TGTGCCAGCAGCCAAGATCAAAACACCATATATTTT. This codes for CASSQDQNTIYF.

The chain recombines TRBV19 with TRBJ2-1, with no clear D. Deletions cut 6 bases from V and 0 bases from J, with 12 bases between. Germline V gene lookup returns CDR1 LNHDA and CDR2 SQIVND (reference sequence). The CDR3 loop spans 15 amino acids. The DNA of the CDR3 is TGTGCCAGTAGATTAAGCCTTAGCTCCTACAATGAGCAGTTCTTC. This encodes CASRLSLSSYNEQFF. Looking up the rest from reference TRBV19 and TRBJ2-1 gives the full variable domain: DGGITQSPKYLFRKEGQNVTLSCEQNLNHDAMYWYRQDPGQGLRLIYYSQIVNDFQKGDIAEGYSVSREKKESFPLTVTSAQKNPTAFYLCASRLSLSSYNEQFFGPGTRLTVL.

On this clone itself: At one end, the junction sequence differs from germline, possibly due to a read error. The chain employs TRBV7-7 and TRBJ2-1; D unresolved. CDR3 length equals 8 residues. Germline CDR1 reads SSHAT; CDR2 reads FNYEAQ (reference sequence). CDR3 nucleotide sequence: TGTGCTAGCAGGCGACAGTTCTTC. The encoded protein is CASRRQFF.

This clone was recorded only once. The chain is built from TRBV5-8 and TRBJ2-5, with TRBD2 matching over 12 bases. The CDR3 contains 17 residues. Germline assignment: CDR1 SGHTS and CDR2 YDEGEE. J lost 2 bases, V lost 3 bases, and 8 bases had no gene match. CDR3 DNA sequence: TGTGCCAGCAGCTGGACTAGCGGGGTCTTCGGTCAAGAGACCCAGTACTTC. It specifies CASSWTSGVFGQETQYF.

J is TRBJ1-1 and V is TRBV7-2; D gene uncertain. V was pared by 4 bases and J by 0 bases, with 12 bases between. Germline assignment: CDR1 SGHTA and CDR2 FQGNSA. The length of the CDR3 is 15 residues. The CDR3 DNA sequence: TGTGCCAGCAGCTCCTCCCGGTCGATGAACACTGAAGCTTTCTTT. It yields the protein CASSSSRSMNTEAFF.

In regard to this clone: The sample holds other DNA sequences that translate to the same CDR3. The CDR3 region is CSVVGETQYF. In nucleotides, the CDR3 is TGCAGCGTTGTAGGAGAGACCCAGTACTTC. V usage is TRBV29-1 and J usage is TRBJ2-5; the D is unclear. Trimming took off 4 bases at V and 4 bases at J, with 4 bases between the two ends. Germline CDR1 reads SQVTM; CDR2 reads ANQGSEA. This CDR3 comprises 10 residues.

The CDR3 spells CSASTASGLYEQYF. The CDR3 nucleotides are TGCAGTGCTAGTACGGCTAGCGGACTCTACGAGCAGTACTTC. The rearrangement joins TRBV20-1 to TRBJ2-7; TRBD2 aligns across 7 bases. V lost 3 bases and J lost 3; bases outside the gene matches: 8. The germline gives CDR1 DFQATT, CDR2 SNEGSKA (reference sequence). The CDR3 is 14 residues long.

The chain has TRBV18 and TRBJ2-7, with TRBD2 matching 7 bases. V dropped 4 bases and J dropped 5; count of bases not matched to a gene: 5. CDR1 is KGHSH, CDR2 LQKENI, per germline. This CDR3 has 13 residues. The CDR3 nucleotides are TGTGCCAGCTCACTATGGGGGGGAGACGAGCAGTACTTC. Its translation is CASSLWGGDEQYF.

This sequence joins TRBV18 and TRBJ1-2; 8 bases match TRBD1. J was trimmed by 6 bases and V by 4 bases; bases with no gene match: 19. The CDR3 is 18 residues long. CDR1 and CDR2 from the germline V gene are KGHSH and LQKENI. The CDR3 DNA follows: TGTGCCAGCTCACTTTGGACAGGGAAGGTCTCTACTACTAATGGCTACACCTTC. Protein sequence: CASSLWTGKVSTTNGYTF.

This clone was recorded only once. The gene calls are TRBV18 and TRBJ2-1, with 8 bases identical to TRBD2. The germline CDR1 and CDR2 sequences are KGHSH and LQKENI. The CDR3 consists of 16 residues. With V trimmed by 0 bases and J by 6 bases, 7 bases remained unmatched. CDR3 amino acids: CASSPPASGSRNEQFF. CDR3 nucleotide sequence: TGTGCCAGCTCACCACCGGCCAGCGGGAGTCGCAATGAGCAGTTCTTC.

The rearrangement joins TRBV6-2 or TRBV6-3 to TRBJ1-3; 7 nucleotides match TRBD1. The CDR3 sequence is 17 residues long. V gave up 5 bases and J gave up 3 bases; unmatched junction bases: 13. The germline V gene encodes CDR1 MNHEY and CDR2 SVGEGT. The CDR3 sequence: CASSQQGFGTYGNTIYF. CDR3 nucleotides: TGTGCCAGCAGTCAACAGGGGTTCGGGACTTATGGAAACACCATATATTTT.

The chain combines TRBV6-5 with TRBJ1-6; D unresolved. Germline CDR1 reads MNHEY; CDR2 reads SVGAGI. The CDR3 is 16 amino acids. The V end was cut by 2 bases, the J end by 4 bases, with 12 bases between. CDR3 amino acids: CASSYRPGSYNSPLHF. CDR3 DNA: TGTGCCAGCAGTTACAGGCCCGGATCATATAATTCACCCCTCCACTTT.

DNA for the CDR3: TGTGCCAGCAGTTACTCGGGCGGCGGACCCTACAATGAGCAGTTCTTC. Amino acid sequence: CASSYSGGGPYNEQFF. The chain employs TRBV6-5 and TRBJ2-1; D not resolved. V lost 0 bases and J lost 2, with 11 bases in between. The CDR3 covers 16 residues. CDR1 is MNHEY and CDR2 is SVGAGI in the germline V gene.

The genes are TRBV9 and TRBJ2-7; D is undetermined. CDR1 is SGDLS and CDR2 is YYNGEE in the germline V gene. Trimming pared 1 base from V and 3 bases from J, leaving 14 bases between. The CDR3 is made up of 15 amino acids. In DNA form, the CDR3 reads TGTGCCAGCAGCGTATCCCAAGAACCACGCTACGAGCAGTACTTC. Its translation: CASSVSQEPRYEQYF.

This chain links TRBV4-1 with TRBJ2-5, with 7 bases that match TRBD1. The CDR3 contains 18 residues. Unmatched junction bases numbered 13, after V lost 1 base and J lost 2 bases. Per germline, CDR1 MGHRA and CDR2 YSYEKL. The chain's CDR3 is CASSQGLTRQGRQETQYF. CDR3 DNA: TGCGCCAGCAGCCAAGGACTAACACGACAGGGAAGACAAGAGACCCAGTACTTC.

This chain links TRBV18 with TRBJ2-5; 7 bases are shared with TRBD2. The CDR3 totals 14 residues. Germline CDR1 and CDR2: KGHSH and LQKENI. The junction had 4 bases not matched to a gene; V was cut back by 1 base and J by 5 bases. As DNA, the CDR3 is TGTGCCAGCTCACCACGGGAGGGCTGGGAGACCCAGTACTTC. Translation: CASSPREGWETQYF.

The chain uses TRBV30 and TRBJ1-1; D perhaps matches TRBD1 (5 bases). Trimming removed 2 bases from V and 6 bases from J, with 10 bases in between. Germline V gene sequence: CDR1 GTSNPN, CDR2 SVGIG (reference sequence). This CDR3 spans 12 amino acids. This chain's CDR3 is CAWSRGTPEAFF. CDR3 bases: TGTGCCTGGAGTAGGGGAACCCCTGAAGCTTTCTTT.

J is TRBJ2-1 and V is TRBV5-4; 15 bases are a match to TRBD2. V was pared by 1 base and J by 2 bases, with 4 bases of the junction left unmatched. The germline V gene encodes CDR1 SGHNT and CDR2 YYREEE (reference sequence). This CDR3 is 18 amino acids long. The chain's CDR3 is CASSLKGLAGGPYNEQFF. CDR3 DNA sequence: TGTGCCAGCAGCTTGAAGGGACTAGCGGGAGGTCCCTACAATGAGCAGTTCTTC. Together with reference TRBV5-4 and TRBJ2-1, the CDR3 gives the full variable domain: ETGVTQSPTHLIKTRGQQVTLRCSSQSGHNTVSWYQQALGQGPQFIFQYYREEENGRGNFPPRFSGLQFPNYSSELNVNALELDDSALYLCASSLKGLAGGPYNEQFFGPGTRLTVL.

The chain carries TRBV28 and TRBJ2-3, with D uncertain. V lost 8 bases and J lost 4, with 13 bases in between. Germline values: CDR1 MDHEN, CDR2 SYDVKM. There are 13 residues in the CDR3. CDR3: CASHGPPPDTQYF. CDR3 sequence (DNA): TGTGCCAGCCATGGGCCACCACCAGATACGCAGTATTTT.

The J gene is TRBJ1-2, the V gene TRBV18; possible D gene TRBD1, 6 bases. This CDR3 contains 13 residues. V gave up 6 bases and J gave up 7 bases, with 15 bases separating them. CDR1 and CDR2 (germline): KGHSH, LQKENI. The DNA of the CDR3 is TGTGCCAGCTCCAAAAGAGAGGACAGTGGCTACACCTTC. Translation gives CASSKREDSGYTF. Full variable domain (rest looked up from reference TRBV18 and TRBJ1-2): NAGVMQNPRHLVRRRGQEARLRCSPMKGHSHVYWYRQLPEEGLKFMVYLQKENIIDESGMPKERFSAEFPKEGPSILRIQQVVRGDSAAYFCASSKREDSGYTFGSGTRLTVV.

The rearrangement joins TRBV30 to TRBJ2-7; 10 bases are shared with TRBD1. Germline CDR1 and CDR2: GTSNPN and SVGIG (reference sequence). The ends lost 4 bases at V and 6 bases at J; junction bases unmatched: 9. The CDR3 sequence is 14 residues long. Here the CDR3 DNA reads TGTGCCTGGAAGTACGGGACAGGGGCGTCCGAGCAGTACTTC. It specifies CAWKYGTGASEQYF.